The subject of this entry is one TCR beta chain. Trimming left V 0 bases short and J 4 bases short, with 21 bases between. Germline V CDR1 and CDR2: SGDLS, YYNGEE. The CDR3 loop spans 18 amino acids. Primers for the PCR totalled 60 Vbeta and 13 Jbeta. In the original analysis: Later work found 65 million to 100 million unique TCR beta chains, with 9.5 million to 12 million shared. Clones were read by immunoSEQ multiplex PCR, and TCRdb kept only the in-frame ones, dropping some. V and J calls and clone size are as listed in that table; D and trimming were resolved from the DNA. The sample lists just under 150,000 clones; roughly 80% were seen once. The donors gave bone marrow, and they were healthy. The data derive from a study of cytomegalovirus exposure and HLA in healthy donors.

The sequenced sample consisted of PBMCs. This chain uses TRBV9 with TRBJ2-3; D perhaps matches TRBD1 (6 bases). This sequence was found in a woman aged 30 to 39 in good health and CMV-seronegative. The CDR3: CASSVGRDTVKAADTQYF. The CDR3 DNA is TGTGCCAGCAGCGTAGGTAGGGACACCGTGAAGGCAGCAGATACGCAGTATTTT. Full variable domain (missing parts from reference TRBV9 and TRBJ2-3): DSGVTQTPKHLITATGQRVTLRCSPRSGDLSVYWYQQSLDQGLQFLIQYYNGEERAKGNILERFSAQQFPDLHSELNLSSLELGDSALYFCASSVGRDTVKAADTQYFGPGTRLTVL.